These 26 T cell receptor beta chains originate from one sample sequenced in a study of cytomegalovirus exposure and HLA in healthy donors. PCR involved 60 Vbeta and 13 Jbeta primers. The method was immunoSEQ multiplex PCR; TCRdb's version includes in-frame clones alone and lacks a portion of them. The repertoire holds 170,000 or so clones, roughly 78% seen once, with approximately 13% in the top ten. Sequences were obtained from PBMCs. Receptor source: a woman aged 45 to 65 in good health and CMV-seropositive.

V gene TRBV9 combines with J gene TRBJ1-2, with TRBD1 as a possible D gene (5 bases). The germline V gene encodes CDR1 SGDLS and CDR2 YYNGEE. Between the trimmed V and J ends, which lost 2 bases and 4 bases, there was a span of 12 bases. CDR3 length equals 14 residues. In DNA form, the CDR3 reads TGTGCCAGCAGCGTCCAGGGTGCGGCCTATGGCTACACCTTC. This codes for CASSVQGAAYGYTF.

This clone came up a few times. The V gene is TRBV19, the J gene TRBJ2-5; 8 nucleotides match TRBD2. Matching the DNA end better, TRBJ2-7 makes the J call doubtful. This CDR3 spans 13 amino acids. Germline lookup yields CDR1 LNHDA and CDR2 SQIVND (reference sequence). CDR3 protein: CASSPGLVYEQYF. For the CDR3, the DNA is TGTGCCAGTAGCCCGGGACTAGTCTACGAGCAGTACTTC.

V gene TRBV5-1 combines with J gene TRBJ2-2, with a tentative D call TRBD1 (6 bases). The CDR3 spans 17 residues. CDR1 and CDR2 (germline): SGHRS, YFSETQ. V dropped 0 bases and J dropped 2 bases, with 14 bases sitting between them. As DNA, the CDR3 is TGCGCCAGCAGCTTGGGGGCCGCGACAGGCAACACCGGGGAGCTGTTTTTT. It yields the protein CASSLGAATGNTGELFF.

Of note for this clone: The same CDR3 arises from other DNA sequences in this sample as well. V gene TRBV9 combines with J gene TRBJ1-1; D possibly corresponds to TRBD1 (5 bases). The CDR3 loop spans 14 amino acids. V gave up 2 bases and J gave up 1 base, with 9 bases separating them. Germline V gene sequence: CDR1 SGDLS, CDR2 YYNGEE. DNA of the CDR3: TGTGCCAGCAGCGTTGCCGGGGGGAACACTGAAGCTTTCTTT. It translates to CASSVAGGNTEAFF.

The chain links TRBV6-1 to TRBJ1-2; 9 bases match TRBD1. CDR3 length: 13 residues. Germline CDR1 is MNHNS and CDR2 is SASEGT. V trimming: 2 bases; J trimming: 6 bases; junction bases outside the gene matches: 1. The DNA of the CDR3 is TGTGCCAGCAGTGAACGGACAGGGGATGGCTACACCTTC. This translates into CASSERTGDGYTF.

In the case of this clone: One junction end disagrees with the germline gene, perhaps due to a read error. This sample includes further DNA sequences coding for the same CDR3. The CDR3 protein is CASSRTGGNDEQYF. As DNA, the CDR3 is TGCGCCAGCTCACGAACAGGGGGCAACGACGAGCAGTACTTC. The chain employs TRBV18 and TRBJ2-7; 9 nucleotides align to TRBD1. This CDR3 contains 14 residues. CDR1 is KGHSH and CDR2 is LQKENI in the germline V gene.

In regard to this clone: This sample also contains other DNA sequences that code for the same CDR3. The V and J genes are TRBV2 and TRBJ1-4, with a tentative D call TRBD1 (5 bases). Germline loops: CDR1 SNHLY, CDR2 FYNNEI. V was clipped by 2 bases and J by 1 base, with 5 bases between them. This CDR3 has 14 residues. DNA of the CDR3: TGTGCCAGCAGTGAACAGGGAACTAATGAAAAACTGTTTTTT. This encodes CASSEQGTNEKLFF.

The gene calls are TRBV9 and TRBJ2-7; D perhaps matches TRBD2 (5 bases). The germline gives CDR1 SGDLS, CDR2 YYNGEE. The CDR3 contains 14 residues. The ends were cut back, 2 bases at V and 4 bases at J, with 13 bases in the middle. CDR3 in amino acids: CASSVTGNGYEQYF. Written as DNA, the CDR3 is TGTGCCAGCAGCGTTACGGGGAACGGGTACGAGCAGTACTTC.

This clone turned up a few times. DNA of the CDR3: TGTGCCAGCAGCTTAGGCCTAGCGAGCACAGATACGCAGTATTTT. As protein: CASSLGLASTDTQYF. J is TRBJ2-3 and V is TRBV7-8, with D possibly matching TRBD2 (6 bases). CDR3 size: 15 residues. In germline, CDR1 is SGHVS, CDR2 FQNEAQ. V was pared by 1 base and J by 0 bases, with 8 bases between.

The V gene is TRBV6-1, the J gene TRBJ1-1; no clear D. The V gene lost 8 bases and the J gene lost 5 bases, with 18 bases spanning the gap. The CDR3 sequence is 14 residues long. CDR1 is MNHNS, CDR2 SASEGT, per germline. CDR3 region: CASLEYWSATEAFF. The CDR3 bases are TGTGCCAGCCTAGAATATTGGTCCGCGACTGAAGCTTTCTTT.

The CDR3 is CASSRLEIEQFF. The CDR3 DNA sequence: TGTGCCAGCAGCCGACTAGAGATTGAGCAGTTCTTC. This chain joins TRBV5-6 and TRBJ2-1, with a tentative D call TRBD2 (6 bases). The CDR3 sequence is 12 residues long. The V gene lost 4 bases and the J gene lost 9 bases, with 11 bases spanning the gap. Germline V gene lookup returns CDR1 SGHDT and CDR2 YYEEEE.

Only a few counts were recorded for this clone. The genes are TRBV4-1 and TRBJ1-5; the D is unclear. Trimming cost V 2 bases and J 3 bases, with 11 bases left between them. The germline CDR1 and CDR2 sequences are MGHRA and YSYEKL. The CDR3 sequence is 15 residues long. This chain's CDR3 is CASSQLGLFNQPQHF. In DNA form, the CDR3 reads TGCGCCAGCAGCCAACTTGGGCTCTTCAATCAGCCCCAGCATTTT.

The chain joins TRBV18 to TRBJ2-1, with D possibly TRBD2 on 6 matching bases. The V gene's germline CDR1 is KGHSH and CDR2 LQKENI. Deletions cut 2 bases from V and 4 bases from J, with 12 bases between. This CDR3 has 15 residues. CDR3 sequence: CASSPDGGLYNEQFF. CDR3 DNA sequence: TGTGCCAGCTCACCAGACGGAGGGCTATACAATGAGCAGTTCTTC.

This sequence joins TRBV19 and TRBJ1-2; maybe TRBD1 (6 bases). This CDR3 has 15 residues. Germline V lookup: CDR1 LNHDA, CDR2 SQIVND (reference sequence). V was cut by 5 bases and J by 1 base, with 14 bases left in between. The CDR3 reads CASSETGAFNYGYTF. The DNA of the CDR3 is TGTGCCAGTAGTGAGACAGGAGCCTTTAACTATGGCTACACCTTC.

This chain links TRBV7-3 with TRBJ2-5; TRBD1 matches at 7 bases. The J call is doubtful: the DNA matches TRBJ2-7 better. Germline-derived CDR1 and CDR2 are SGHTA and FQGTGA. The CDR3 is 13 residues long. CDR3 DNA: TGTGCCAGCAGCTTTGACAGGGAGACCGAGCAGTACTTC. Residues: CASSFDRETEQYF.

The chain recombines TRBV19 with TRBJ1-3, with unresolved D. The germline V and J ends were trimmed by 3 bases and 4 bases, with 13 bases remaining between them. In germline, CDR1 is LNHDA, CDR2 SQIVND (reference sequence). CDR3 length equals 15 residues. In nucleotides, the CDR3 is TGTGCCAGTAGTATCTCCATGACATTCGGAAACACCATATATTTT. Protein: CASSISMTFGNTIYF.

V usage is TRBV7-6 and J usage is TRBJ2-1, with TRBD2 identical over 7 bases. This CDR3 has 13 residues. Germline values: CDR1 SGHVS, CDR2 FNYEAQ. V lost 9 bases, J lost 2 bases, and 4 bases stayed unmatched. CDR3 nucleotides: TGTGCCAGTGGGGGAGGGGCCTACAATGAGCAGTTCTTC. Amino acid sequence: CASGGGAYNEQFF.

The chain has TRBV2 and TRBJ2-7; D ambiguous. In germline, CDR1 is SNHLY, CDR2 FYNNEI. Trimming took off 2 bases at V and 0 bases at J, with 8 bases between the two ends. The CDR3 loop spans 14 amino acids. The CDR3 sequence: CASSEISSSYEQYF. The CDR3 DNA sequence: TGTGCCAGCAGTGAAATTTCTAGCTCCTACGAGCAGTACTTC.

The V gene is TRBV5-1, the J gene TRBJ2-2, with 7 bases identical to TRBD1. Unmatched junction bases numbered 9, after V lost 4 bases and J lost 6 bases. The CDR3 extends over 15 amino acids. Germline V gene data show CDR1 as SGHRS and CDR2 as YFSETQ. CDR3 DNA: TGCGCCAGCAGCCCGGGACAGACGATGGCCGGGGAGCTGTTTTTT. Translating it yields CASSPGQTMAGELFF.

This chain joins TRBV6-1 and TRBJ2-7; 8 nucleotides match TRBD2. The CDR3 extends over 15 amino acids. Germline trimming cut 3 bases from V and 0 bases from J; bases unmatched to any gene: 4. Germline V gene data show CDR1 as MNHNS and CDR2 as SASEGT. The CDR3 sequence: CASSDLLAGSYEQYF. The CDR3 coding sequence is TGTGCCAGCAGTGATTTGCTAGCGGGCTCCTACGAGCAGTACTTC.

This rearrangement joins TRBV19 to TRBJ1-1; 11 bases agree with TRBD1. CDR3 length: 17 amino acids. CDR1 LNHDA and CDR2 SQIVND come from the germline V gene (reference sequence). V shed 5 bases and J 3 bases; nucleotides not matched to a gene: 11. This CDR3 is CASSSRTGGFTYTEAFF. CDR3 nucleotides: TGTGCCAGTAGTTCCCGGACAGGGGGCTTCACCTACACTGAAGCTTTCTTT.

The chain carries TRBV7-8 and TRBJ2-6; D is perhaps TRBD1 (5 bases). Germline CDR1 and CDR2: SGHVS and FQNEAQ. The CDR3 has 16 amino acids. The V end was cut by 8 bases, the J end by 2 bases, with 16 bases between. The CDR3 DNA reads as TGTGCCAGCCGCAACCTTGGGGCTACTGGGGCCAACGTCCTGACTTTC. Translation: CASRNLGATGANVLTF.

In its sample, this clone was seen a few times. Other DNA sequences in the sample encode the same CDR3. The rearrangement links TRBV18 to TRBJ2-3; 11 positions match TRBD2. The V and J ends lost 3 bases and 1 base, in that order; junction bases with no gene match: 0. The CDR3 loop spans 15 amino acids. Germline V CDR1 and CDR2: KGHSH, LQKENI. In DNA form, the CDR3 reads TGTGCCAGCTCACCGGGACTAGCGGGCACAGATACGCAGTATTTT. Translation: CASSPGLAGTDTQYF.

This clone was recorded a few times. The gene calls are TRBV25-1 and TRBJ1-2; TRBD1 might be the D (5 bases). The length of the CDR3 is 15 residues. V was cut by 2 bases and J by 10 bases, with 20 bases left in between. Germline V CDR1 and CDR2: MGHDK, SYGVNS. The CDR3 reads CASSETSVLWGDYTF. Written as DNA, the CDR3 is TGTGCCAGCAGTGAAACCTCGGTACTTTGGGGCGACTACACCTTC.

V usage is TRBV19 and J usage is TRBJ1-2, with TRBD1 as a possible D gene (5 bases). V dropped 1 base and J dropped 3 bases, with 12 bases sitting between them. Germline lookup yields CDR1 LNHDA and CDR2 SQIVND (reference sequence). The CDR3 sequence is 15 residues long. The DNA of the CDR3 is TGTGCCAGTAGTATAGGAGCAGGGCCCGACTATGGCTACACCTTC. It is translated as CASSIGAGPDYGYTF.

V usage is TRBV6-4 and J usage is TRBJ2-2; no clear D gene. V was clipped by 3 bases and J by 3 bases, with 5 bases between them. This CDR3 has 13 amino acids. The germline V gene has CDR1 MRHNA and CDR2 SNTAGT. In DNA, the CDR3 is TGTGCCAGCAGTGATCGGTACACCGGGGAGCTGTTTTTT. This sequence encodes CASSDRYTGELFF.